Presented here are 24 T cell receptor beta chains from one specimen sequenced in a study of tumor-infiltrating lymphocytes in primary liver carcinoma. Total RNA and DNA came together from around 20-30 mg of bulk tissue without cell sorting. TCR beta cDNA was made from approximately 500 ng total RNA with a constant-region primer. Libraries of TCR beta came from three nested multiplex PCR rounds with slightly modified ARM-PCR. Both of the initial two PCR rounds ran for about 9 cycles and employed TRBV1-TRBV30 forward primers alongside a C-beta reverse primer. Using its own MiXCR run on the multiplex PCR reads, TCRdb lists one record per CDR3 protein. The sample shows tens of thousands of distinct CDR3 sequences, roughly 73% of them seen only once. The specimen sequenced was tumor-adjacent normal liver tissue. All receptors derive from a man in his forties with primary liver carcinoma and hepatitis B virus infection.

Notes on this clonotype: One end of the junction is discordant with germline, which a read error may explain. The rearrangement links TRBV7-8 to TRBJ2-3; no definite D call. The CDR3 totals 14 residues. The germline V gene has CDR1 SGHVS and CDR2 FQNEAQ. CDR3 sequence: CVSSSDWYEDTHYF. Here the CDR3 DNA reads TGTGTCAGCAGCTCCGACTGGTACGAGGATACGCACTATTTT.

For this clonotype: A junction end diverges from the germline sequence, so it may reflect a read error. V and J are TRBV5-6 and TRBJ2-3; 8 positions match TRBD1. This CDR3 comprises 14 residues. Germline V gives CDR1 SGHDT, CDR2 YYEEEE. For the CDR3, the DNA is TGTCCCAGCAGCTTGCAGGGGGCAACAGATACGCAGTATTTC. Protein sequence: CPSSLQGATDTQYF.

The CDR3 DNA reads as TGTGCCAGCAGTGAGGCTGACAGTGATACCAGGGAGCTGTTTTTT. It is translated as CASSEADSDTRELFF. The gene calls are TRBV6-1 and TRBJ2-2; D is possibly TRBD1 (5 bases). V lost 3 bases and J lost 9, with 17 bases in between. The CDR3 has 15 residues. Germline V gives CDR1 MNHNS, CDR2 SASEGT.

This clonotype was seen only a few times. A much larger clone is a single base away; this may be a read error. The chain uses TRBV24-1 and TRBJ2-7; a weak D match, TRBD2 (6 bases). The V end was cut by 6 bases, the J end by 5 bases, with 19 bases between. This CDR3 contains 15 residues. CDR1 and CDR2 (germline): KGHDR, SFDVKD. The CDR3 DNA follows: TGTGCCACCAGTCGGACGGGGCGGGGAACCCACGAGCAGTACTTC. It translates to CATSRTGRGTHEQYF.

Remarks on this clonotype: One end of the junction is discordant with germline, which a read error may explain. The V and J genes are TRBV28 and TRBJ2-7, with D hard to call. The V gene's germline CDR1 is MDHEN and CDR2 SYDVKM. CDR3 length: 11 residues. Written as DNA, the CDR3 is TGTGCCTGCAGCAGCTCATACGAGCACTACTTC. It yields the protein CACSSSYEHYF. Supplemented by reference TRBV28 and TRBJ2-7, the full variable domain reads DVKVTQSSRYLVKRTGEKVFLECVQDMDHENMFWYRQDPGLGLRLIYFSYDVKMKEKGDIPEGYSVSREKKERFSLILESASTNQTSMYLCACSSSYEHYFGPGTRLTVT.

Comment on this clonotype: The conserved phenylalanine or tryptophan normally closing the CDR3 is absent here, so this likely arose from a read error. The chain links TRBV7-3 to TRBJ2-1; 9 bases align to TRBD1. Per the germline V gene, CDR1 is SGHTA and CDR2 is FQGTGA. The CDR3 runs to 15 residues. CDR3 DNA: TGCGCCAGCAGCCCAGGGACAGGGAGTGGGAATGAGCAGTTCATC. Its translation: CASSPGTGSGNEQFI.

Note on this clonotype: A read error may account for a junction end that differs from germline. V usage is TRBV7-2 and J usage is TRBJ1-5; a possible D gene is TRBD1 (5 bases). This CDR3 is built from 13 residues. Germline CDR1 SGHTA, CDR2 FQGNSA. In DNA form, the CDR3 reads TGTGCCAGCAATGGAGGGGATAATCAGCCCCGGCATTTT. Protein sequence: CASNGGDNQPRHF.

The rearrangement links TRBV7-9 to TRBJ2-3, with D perhaps TRBD1 or TRBD2 (5 bases each). This CDR3 is built from 17 residues. Trimming left V 4 bases short and J 3 bases short, with 20 bases between. Germline loops: CDR1 SEHNR, CDR2 FQNEAQ (reference sequence). CDR3 bases: TGTGCCAGCAGCTCGATCGCCGGGACCGCTAATACAGATACGCAGTATTTT. Translated: CASSSIAGTANTDTQYF.

This clonotype turned up a few times. Since no conserved phenylalanine or tryptophan closes the CDR3, a read error is the likely cause. It is unclear where the CDR3 begins or ends on the DNA, so no DNA is shown, and the CDR3 is as TCRdb lists it. The chain combines TRBV11-2 with TRBJ2-1; the D segment call TRBD2 is taken from the table without a DNA check. The CDR3 contains 16 residues when both ends are counted. Germline V gene lookup returns CDR1 SGHAT and CDR2 FQNNGV. This CDR3 reads CASSFGGGGRFNEQFL.

CDR3 region: CASSLGTGDPTGELFF. The CDR3 region has the DNA TGTGCCAGCAGCCTTGGGACAGGGGACCCCACCGGGGAGCTGTTTTTT. The V and J genes are TRBV14 and TRBJ2-2, with 10 bases identical to TRBD1. CDR1 and CDR2 (germline): SGHDN, FVKESK. The CDR3 runs 16 residues. J lost 4 bases, V lost 4 bases, and 6 bases had no gene match.

On this clonotype: The CDR3 ends on some other residue instead of the conserved phenylalanine or tryptophan, so this is likely a read error. The chain joins TRBV6-2 or TRBV6-3 to TRBJ2-7; TRBD2 is a possible D gene (6 bases). Between the trimmed V and J ends, which lost 2 bases and 5 bases, there was a span of 13 bases. This CDR3 is 14 amino acids long. Germline V gene lookup returns CDR1 MNHEY and CDR2 SVGEGT. The DNA for the CDR3 is TGTGCCAGCAGTTACACGGCTAGCGTGGACGAGCAGTACTAC. Protein product: CASSYTASVDEQYY.

As concerns this clonotype: The junction differs from germline at one of its ends, possibly a read error. This sequence joins TRBV28 and TRBJ1-5; the match to TRBD1 covers 9 bases. The CDR3 extends over 14 amino acids. Germline lookup yields CDR1 MDHEN and CDR2 SYDVKM. Written as DNA, the CDR3 is TGCACCAGCAGTTTGACAGGGGGAACACAGCCCCAGCATTTT. Protein product: CTSSLTGGTQPQHF. The entire variable domain, with the rest obtained from reference TRBV28 and TRBJ1-5, is as follows: DVKVTQSSRYLVKRTGEKVFLECVQDMDHENMFWYRQDPGLGLRLIYFSYDVKMKEKGDIPEGYSVSREKKERFSLILESASTNQTSMYLCTSSLTGGTQPQHFGDGTRLSIL.

The V gene is TRBV6-6, the J gene TRBJ1-2, with D perhaps TRBD1 (5 bases). The CDR3 extends over 14 amino acids. CDR1 is MNHNY, CDR2 SVGAGI, per germline (reference sequence). Trimming cost V 4 bases and J 7 bases, with 16 bases left between them. CDR3: CASSWIHGARGYTF. CDR3 bases: TGTGCCAGCAGTTGGATACATGGGGCGCGTGGCTACACCTTC.

The chain carries TRBV28 and TRBJ2-4; D remains ambiguous. Germline V lookup: CDR1 MDHEN, CDR2 SYDVKM. The CDR3 runs 11 residues. With 7 bases removed from V and 12 bases from J, the gap between germline ends came to 13 bases. This CDR3 is CASNSVLTQYF. The CDR3 nucleotides are TGTGCCAGCAATTCGGTACTTACTCAGTACTTC. The complete variable domain, with remaining parts taken from reference TRBV28 and TRBJ2-4, reads DVKVTQSSRYLVKRTGEKVFLECVQDMDHENMFWYRQDPGLGLRLIYFSYDVKMKEKGDIPEGYSVSREKKERFSLILESASTNQTSMYLCASNSVLTQYFGAGTRLSVL.

Regarding this clonotype: Since no conserved phenylalanine or tryptophan closes the CDR3, a read error is the likely cause. This sequence joins TRBV28 and TRBJ1-1; D is uncertain. This CDR3 spans 13 amino acids. The V and J ends lost 7 bases and 2 bases respectively, with 11 bases between them. Germline V gene data show CDR1 as MDHEN and CDR2 as SYDVKM. The CDR3 region has the DNA TGTGCCAGCAAAGTATGCAGCAACACTGAAGCTTTCTAT. Translated, it gives CASKVCSNTEAFY.

In the case of this clonotype: Germline is not matched at one junction end, which may reflect a read error. The chain is built from TRBV4-1 and TRBJ1-3; D might be TRBD1 (6 bases). CDR1 is MGHRA and CDR2 is YSYEKL in the germline V gene. The CDR3 spans 15 residues. This chain's CDR3 is CTSSQRDTTGNTIYF. The CDR3 nucleotides read TGCACCAGCAGCCAGCGGGACACCACTGGAAACACCATATATTTT.

Worth noting for this clonotype: One junction end disagrees with the germline gene, perhaps due to a read error. The chain combines TRBV5-8 with TRBJ2-2; TRBD1 or TRBD2 may be the D gene (5 bases each). Germline V gene data show CDR1 as SGHTS and CDR2 as YDEGEE. CDR3 length equals 14 residues. The CDR3 spells CASSSALNTREMFF. CDR3 DNA: TGTGCCAGCAGCTCAGCCCTTAACACCAGGGAGATGTTTTTT.

Points on this clonotype: Mismatch with germline at one junction end may stem from a read error. The chain joins TRBV6-2 or TRBV6-3 to TRBJ2-3; D may be TRBD2 (6 bases). The CDR3 totals 15 residues. In germline, CDR1 is MNHEY, CDR2 SVGEGT. The CDR3 coding sequence is TGTGCCAGCCGTTACACGGGAGAGGCCACTGATACGCAGTATTTT. Its translation: CASRYTGEATDTQYF.

This chain uses TRBV11-2 with TRBJ2-1; 8 positions agree with TRBD2. Trimming cost V 7 bases and J 8 bases; bases outside gene matches: 16. The CDR3 contains 16 residues. In germline, CDR1 is SGHAT, CDR2 FQNNGV. CDR3 sequence: CASNSTMSGGYDEQFF. For the CDR3, the DNA is TGTGCCAGCAATTCAACCATGAGCGGGGGTTACGATGAGCAGTTCTTC.

With respect to this clonotype: An end of the junction does not agree with germline; a read error may underlie this. The gene calls are TRBV4-2 and TRBJ2-7; TRBD2 might be the D (6 bases). The CDR3 loop spans 15 amino acids. Germline V gene lookup returns CDR1 LGHNA and CDR2 YNFKEQ. The CDR3 reads CASNQEHGSSHGQYF. CDR3 coding DNA: TGTGCCAGCAACCAAGAGCACGGGAGTAGCCACGGGCAGTACTTC.

On this clonotype itself: Since the CDR3 does not end with the conserved phenylalanine or tryptophan, this likely comes from a read error. This chain connects TRBV7-9 to TRBJ1-1; D gene uncertain. CDR3 length equals 14 residues. Germline values: CDR1 SEHNR, CDR2 FQNEAQ (reference sequence). The CDR3 DNA reads as TGTGCCTGCAGCCCTACACCGGGGAACACTGAAGCTTTCTTA. This codes for CACSPTPGNTEAFL.

This chain uses TRBV19 with TRBJ1-5; no definite D call. The CDR3 is 12 amino acids. CDR1 and CDR2 from the germline V gene are LNHDA and SQIVND (reference sequence). Trimming took off 3 bases at V and 6 bases at J, with 6 bases between the two ends. The chain's CDR3 is CASSIYGQPQHF. DNA of the CDR3: TGTGCCAGTAGTATCTATGGTCAGCCCCAGCATTTT.

With regard to this clonotype: Here the CDR3 omits its conserved ending phenylalanine or tryptophan, so a read error is the likely source. The CDR3 sequence: CANSPVGLVPKTQYY. CDR3 nucleotide sequence: TGTGCCAACAGCCCCGTCGGGCTAGTCCCAAAGACCCAGTACTAC. This chain uses TRBV11-2 with TRBJ2-5; no definite D call. Germline CDR1 SGHAT, CDR2 FQNNGV. The CDR3 is made up of 15 amino acids.

This chain joins TRBV29-1 and TRBJ2-7, with D maybe TRBD2 (6 bases). CDR1 is SQVTM and CDR2 is ANQGSEA in the germline V gene. The CDR3 spans 16 residues. CDR3 sequence reads: CSAVTSGTGTPFEQYF. The DNA of the CDR3 is TGCAGTGCCGTGACATCTGGGACTGGCACTCCCTTCGAGCAGTACTTC.